This T cell receptor (beta chain) was sequenced in a study of cytomegalovirus exposure and HLA in healthy donors. Overall study results and limits: Indistinguishable V segments, including TRBV6-2 and TRBV6-3, were excluded. Other equally common chains were less clonally expanded than HLA-associated TCR beta chains, a later analysis showed.

CDR1 and CDR2 (germline): SGDLS, YYNGEE. After removal of 2 bases from V and 3 bases from J, the junction contained 2 bases not matched to a gene. CDR3 length: 16 residues. The PCR was carried out with 60 Vbeta primers and 13 Jbeta primers. This table comes from immunoSEQ multiplex PCR, and its TCRdb copy is limited to in-frame clones, with some not included. The table records fewer than 200,000 clones, roughly 75% of them present only once. The sample holds a few counts of this clone. Its cognate antigen is unknown. The clonotype comes from a man in his late teens or twenties in good health and CMV-seronegative. Sequenced: PBMCs. This chain uses TRBV9 with TRBJ2-3; 14 bases align to TRBD2. This CDR3 reads CASSVGTSGSTDTQYF. The CDR3 DNA is TGTGCCAGCAGCGTGGGGACTAGCGGGAGTACAGATACGCAGTATTTT.